This TCR beta chain derives from a study of beta chain features in type 1 diabetes. Study conclusions and caveats: Type 1 diabetes patients had TCRB CDR3s that were shorter (moderately but significantly so) in all four CD4+ subsets. Across patients, naive, central memory and Treg TCRB repertoires exhibited apparently greater similarity than was observed across healthy donors.

V was trimmed by 5 bases and J by 5 bases, leaving 12 bases between them. Germline CDR1 SGHTA, CDR2 FQGTGA. This CDR3 has 13 residues. This clone was detected a few times. Antigen: not known. Distinct nucleotide sequences in the sample also encode this CDR3. TCRB transcripts that were expressed got sequenced, as all of the isolated RNA had been reverse transcribed. Profiled with immunoSEQ multiplex PCR; TCRdb holds only in-frame clones, not every one. The sample has 150,000 to 190,000 clones; about a tenth are singletons. The specimen was central memory CD4+ T cells from blood. The receptor was isolated from a man in his thirties or forties with type 1 diabetes. The chain joins TRBV7-3 to TRBJ1-1; D is perhaps TRBD1 (6 bases). The CDR3 sequence: CASSRQGGTEAFF. As DNA, the CDR3 is TGTGCCAGCAGCCGTCAAGGGGGTACTGAAGCTTTCTTT.